This TCR beta chain was found in a study of CD8 T cells in Susac syndrome. The RNA input was roughly 0.45 to 1 ug, and it was reverse transcribed with random hexamers. Amplification of TCR beta CDR3 used immunoSEQ multiplex PCR across 54 Vbeta and 13 Jbeta. TCRdb reprocessed the immunoSEQ multiplex PCR reads with MiXCR, giving one entry per CDR3 protein. The table has a few hundred thousand distinct CDR3 sequences, about 92% seen once. The V end was cut by 0 bases, the J end by 4 bases, with 10 bases between. Per the germline V gene, CDR1 is PRHDT and CDR2 is FYEKMQ (reference sequence). This CDR3 has 15 residues.

This receptor was taken from a human donor with multiple sclerosis. The sample taken for sequencing was CD4+ T cells from PBMCs. The chain uses TRBV13 and TRBJ2-1, with D uncertain. CDR3 protein: CASSLGPPLYNEQFF. CDR3 bases: TGTGCCAGCAGCTTAGGCCCCCCACTATACAATGAGCAGTTCTTC.